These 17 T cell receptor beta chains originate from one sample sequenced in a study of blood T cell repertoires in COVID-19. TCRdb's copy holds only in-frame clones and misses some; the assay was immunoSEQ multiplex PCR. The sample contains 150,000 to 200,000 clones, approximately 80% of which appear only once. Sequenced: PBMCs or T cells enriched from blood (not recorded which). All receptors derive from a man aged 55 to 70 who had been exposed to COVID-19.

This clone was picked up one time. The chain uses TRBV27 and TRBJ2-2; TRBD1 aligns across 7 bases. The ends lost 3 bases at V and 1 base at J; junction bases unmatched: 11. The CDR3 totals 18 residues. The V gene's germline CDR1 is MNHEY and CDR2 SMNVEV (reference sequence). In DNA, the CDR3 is TGTGCCAGCAGTTTTTTTATCGGTCGGACAGGGAACACCGGGGAGCTGTTTTTT. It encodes CASSFFIGRTGNTGELFF.

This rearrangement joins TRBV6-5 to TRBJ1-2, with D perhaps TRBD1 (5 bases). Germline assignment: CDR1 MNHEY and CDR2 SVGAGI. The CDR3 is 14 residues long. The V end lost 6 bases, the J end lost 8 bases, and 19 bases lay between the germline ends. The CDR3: CASRKTQVPRGYTF. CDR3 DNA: TGTGCCAGCAGGAAAACACAGGTGCCGCGGGGCTACACCTTC.

The CDR3, as DNA: TGTGCCAGCAGCAACCCGGGACAGGGACGCTCCTACAATGAGCAGTTCTTC. Protein product: CASSNPGQGRSYNEQFF. The V call is TRBV7-9, the J call TRBJ2-1, with TRBD1 matching over 9 bases. The V segment lost 5 bases and the J segment 0 bases; nucleotides outside the gene matches: 8. The CDR3 has 17 amino acids. Germline lookup yields CDR1 SEHNR and CDR2 FQNEAQ (reference sequence).

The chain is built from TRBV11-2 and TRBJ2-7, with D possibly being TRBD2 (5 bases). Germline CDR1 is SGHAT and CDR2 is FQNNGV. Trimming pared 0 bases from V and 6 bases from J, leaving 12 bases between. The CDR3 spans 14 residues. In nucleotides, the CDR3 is TGTGCCAGCAGCTTAGATTTGGGGAGTCTCGAGCAGTACTTC. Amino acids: CASSLDLGSLEQYF.

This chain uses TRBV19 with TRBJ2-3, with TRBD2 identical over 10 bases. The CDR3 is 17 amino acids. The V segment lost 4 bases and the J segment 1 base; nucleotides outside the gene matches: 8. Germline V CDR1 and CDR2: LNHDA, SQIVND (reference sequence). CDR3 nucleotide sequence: TGTGCCAGTAGTAACCCGGGACTAGCGTCGGGCACAGATACGCAGTATTTT. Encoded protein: CASSNPGLASGTDTQYF.

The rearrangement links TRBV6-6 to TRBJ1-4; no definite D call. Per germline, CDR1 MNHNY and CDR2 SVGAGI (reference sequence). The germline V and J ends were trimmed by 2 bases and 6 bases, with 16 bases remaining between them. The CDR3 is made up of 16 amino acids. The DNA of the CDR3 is TGTGCCAGCAGTTACGATTTGAATGGGAGTTATGAAAAACTGTTTTTT. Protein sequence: CASSYDLNGSYEKLFF.

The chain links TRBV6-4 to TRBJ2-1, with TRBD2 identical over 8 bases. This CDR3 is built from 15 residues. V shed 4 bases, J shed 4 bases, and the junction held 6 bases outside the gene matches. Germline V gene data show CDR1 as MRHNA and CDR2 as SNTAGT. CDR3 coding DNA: TGTGCCAGCAGTGCAACTAGCGGAGAATACAATGAGCAGTTCTTC. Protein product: CASSATSGEYNEQFF.

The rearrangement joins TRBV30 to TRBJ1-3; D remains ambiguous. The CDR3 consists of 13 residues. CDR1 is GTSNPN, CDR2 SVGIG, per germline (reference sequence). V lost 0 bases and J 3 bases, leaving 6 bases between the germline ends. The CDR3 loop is CAWSVRGGNTIYF. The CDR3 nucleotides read TGTGCCTGGAGTGTACGGGGTGGAAACACCATATATTTT.

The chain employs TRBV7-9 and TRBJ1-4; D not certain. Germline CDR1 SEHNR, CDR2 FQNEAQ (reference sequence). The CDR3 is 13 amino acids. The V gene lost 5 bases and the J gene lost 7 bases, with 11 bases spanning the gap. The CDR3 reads CASSPSGSEKLFF. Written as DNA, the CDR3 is TGTGCCAGCAGCCCTTCCGGGAGTGAAAAACTGTTTTTT.

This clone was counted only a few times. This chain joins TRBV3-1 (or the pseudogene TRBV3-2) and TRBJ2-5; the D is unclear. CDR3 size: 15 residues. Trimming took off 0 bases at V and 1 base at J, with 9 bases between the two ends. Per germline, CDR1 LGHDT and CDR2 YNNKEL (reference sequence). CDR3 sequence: CASSQDLGSQETQYF. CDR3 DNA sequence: TGTGCCAGCAGCCAAGATCTAGGCAGCCAAGAGACCCAGTACTTC.

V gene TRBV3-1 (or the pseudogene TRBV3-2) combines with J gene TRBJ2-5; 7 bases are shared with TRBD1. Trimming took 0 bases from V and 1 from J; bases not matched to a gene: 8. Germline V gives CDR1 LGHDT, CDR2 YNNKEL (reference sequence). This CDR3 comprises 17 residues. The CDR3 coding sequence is TGTGCCAGCAGCCAAGAATGGGACAGAGCAATCCAAGAGACCCAGTACTTC. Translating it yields CASSQEWDRAIQETQYF.

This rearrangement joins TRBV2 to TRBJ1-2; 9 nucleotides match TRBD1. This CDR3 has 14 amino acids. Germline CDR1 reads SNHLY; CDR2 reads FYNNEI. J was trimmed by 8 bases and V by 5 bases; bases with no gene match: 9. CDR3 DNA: TGTGCCAGCAGTCCGGGACAGGGCAGGCTGGGCTACACCTTC. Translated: CASSPGQGRLGYTF.

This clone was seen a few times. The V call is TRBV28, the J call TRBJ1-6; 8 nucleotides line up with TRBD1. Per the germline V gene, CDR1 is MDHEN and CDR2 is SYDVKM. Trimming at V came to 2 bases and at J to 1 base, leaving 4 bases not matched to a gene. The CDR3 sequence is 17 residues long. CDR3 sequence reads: CASSLPQGASYNSPLHF. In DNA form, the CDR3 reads TGTGCCAGCAGTTTACCGCAGGGGGCGTCCTATAATTCACCCCTCCACTTT.

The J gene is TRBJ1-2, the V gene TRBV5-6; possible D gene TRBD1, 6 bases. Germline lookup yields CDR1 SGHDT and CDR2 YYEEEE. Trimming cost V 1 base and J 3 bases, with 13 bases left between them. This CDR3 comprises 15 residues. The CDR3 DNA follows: TGTGCCAGCAGCTTGCCGGGACAAGTCGACTATGGCTACACCTTC. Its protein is CASSLPGQVDYGYTF.

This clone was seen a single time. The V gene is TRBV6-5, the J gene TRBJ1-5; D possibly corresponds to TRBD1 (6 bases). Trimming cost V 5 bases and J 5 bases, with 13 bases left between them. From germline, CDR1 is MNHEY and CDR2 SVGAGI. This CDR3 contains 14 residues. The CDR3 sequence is CASSRRTDDQPQHF. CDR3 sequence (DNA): TGTGCCAGCAGTCGTCGGACAGACGATCAGCCCCAGCATTTT.

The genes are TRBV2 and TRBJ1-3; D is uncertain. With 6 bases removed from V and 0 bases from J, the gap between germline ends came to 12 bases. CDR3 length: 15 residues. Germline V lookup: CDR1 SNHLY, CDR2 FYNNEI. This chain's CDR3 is CASSQVDRSGNTIYF. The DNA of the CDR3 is TGTGCCAGCAGCCAGGTAGACCGCTCTGGAAACACCATATATTTT.

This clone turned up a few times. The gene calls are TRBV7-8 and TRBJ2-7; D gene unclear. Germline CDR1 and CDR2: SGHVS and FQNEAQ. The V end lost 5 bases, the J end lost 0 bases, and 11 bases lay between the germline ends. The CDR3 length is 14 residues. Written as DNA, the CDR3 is TGTGCCAGCAGCCCTCGTTCCCGCTCCTACGAGCAGTACTTC. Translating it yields CASSPRSRSYEQYF.